The 5 T cell receptor beta chains given below trace back to one sample, sequenced in a study of tissue T cells after allogeneic stem cell transplantation. Time point described: mouse harvest day 14 after allogeneic transplant. Each mouse received 10^7 T-cell-depleted marrow cells plus 10^6 splenic CD5+ T cells by tail vein. Here immunoSEQ multiplex PCR was the method, and the copy in TCRdb shows in-frame clones only, minus some. The sample holds 8,500 to 10,000 clones, approximately 40% seen once. Sequences were obtained from skin. Receptors were obtained from a female BALB/c mouse given C57BL/6 T cells with graft-versus-host disease after an allogeneic hematopoietic cell transplant.

This clone counts as medium-sized. Here the gene names and germline are mouse. The read ends 1 residue early relative to the CDR3; the germline J gene fills the gap. The V gene is TRBV26, the J gene TRBJ2-1; no clear D. Germline values: CDR1 KGHPV, CDR2 FQNQEV (reference sequence). The CDR3 is made up of 13 amino acids. Trimming left V 2 bases short and J 7 bases short, with 9 bases between. The part of the CDR3 DNA that was read is TGTGCCAGCAGTCTGGACGGACGGGCTGAGCAGTTC. The encoded protein is CASSLDGRAEQF. The entire CDR3 is CASSLDGRAEQFF. The full variable domain, in which reference TRBV26 and TRBJ2-1 provide the parts outside the CDR3, is NSKVIQTPRYLVKGQGQKAKMRCIPEKGHPVVFWYQQNKNNEFKFLINFQNQEVLQQIDMTEKRFSAECPSNSPCSLEIQSSEAGDSALYLCASSLDGRAEQFFGPGTRLTVL.

In regard to this clone: Genes here carry mouse names. The read halts 1 residue ahead of the CDR3 end, with the missing end drawn from the germline J gene. V and J are TRBV3 and TRBJ2-5, with TRBD2 identical over 12 bases. CDR1 and CDR2 (germline): SNHLY, FYNGKV (reference sequence). Trimming removed 5 bases from V and 6 bases from J; junction bases left unmatched: 3. The CDR3 consists of 14 residues. The part of the CDR3 DNA that was read is TGTGCCAGCAGCCCGGGACTGGGGGGTGACACCCAGTAC. Translation gives CASSPGLGGDTQY. The whole CDR3 region reads CASSPGLGGDTQYF.

With regard to this clone: Any gene name here is a mouse gene name. The read ends 1 residue before the CDR3 terminus; that terminus is restored from the germline J gene. The gene calls are TRBV26 and TRBJ1-1; TRBD1 matches at 9 bases. This CDR3 comprises 14 residues. The germline gives CDR1 KGHPV, CDR2 FQNQEV (reference sequence). Trimming at V came to 0 bases and at J to 6 bases, leaving 2 bases not matched to a gene. The CDR3 protein is CASSLSTGGAEVFF. CDR3 bases read: TGTGCCAGCAGTCTGTCGACAGGGGGTGCAGAAGTCTTC.

On this clone: Gene labels here are mouse ones. The sequence runs out 1 residue before the end of the CDR3; the remainder is reconstructed from the germline J gene. V and J are TRBV3 and TRBJ1-4; 9 bases align to TRBD1. V lost 2 bases and J lost 7; bases outside the gene matches: 5. This CDR3 is built from 15 residues. Germline V gene data show CDR1 as SNHLY and CDR2 as FYNGKV (reference sequence). This chain's CDR3 is CASSLRGTGSERLFF. CDR3 DNA, as far as it was read: TGTGCCAGCAGCTTAAGAGGGACAGGGAGCGAAAGATTATTT.

A remark on this clone: The listed genes are named as in mouse. The CDR3 end lies 1 residue beyond the end of the read and is filled in from the germline J gene. The chain joins TRBV15 to TRBJ2-7; the match to TRBD2 covers 12 bases. This CDR3 region has 14 residues. V shed 3 bases and J 3 bases; nucleotides not matched to a gene: 0. Germline CDR1 is SGHND and CDR2 is FRSKSL. The CDR3 reads CASSLGLGGYEQYF. CDR3 bases read: TGTGCCAGCAGTTTGGGACTGGGGGGCTATGAACAGTAC.